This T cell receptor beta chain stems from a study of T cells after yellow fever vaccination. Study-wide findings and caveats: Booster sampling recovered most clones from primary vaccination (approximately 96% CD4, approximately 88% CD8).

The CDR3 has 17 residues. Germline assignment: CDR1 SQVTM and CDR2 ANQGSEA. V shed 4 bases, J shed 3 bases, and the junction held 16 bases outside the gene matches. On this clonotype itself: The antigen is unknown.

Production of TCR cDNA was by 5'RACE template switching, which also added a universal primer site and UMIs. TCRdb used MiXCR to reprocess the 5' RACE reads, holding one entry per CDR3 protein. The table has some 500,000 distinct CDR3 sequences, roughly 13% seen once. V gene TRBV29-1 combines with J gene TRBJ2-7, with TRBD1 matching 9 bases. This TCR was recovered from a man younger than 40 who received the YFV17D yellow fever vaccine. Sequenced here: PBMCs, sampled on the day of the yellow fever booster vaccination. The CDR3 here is CSVGGQGPSIPYYEQYF. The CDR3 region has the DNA TGCAGCGTTGGAGGACAGGGGCCTTCCATCCCCTACTACGAGCAGTACTTC.